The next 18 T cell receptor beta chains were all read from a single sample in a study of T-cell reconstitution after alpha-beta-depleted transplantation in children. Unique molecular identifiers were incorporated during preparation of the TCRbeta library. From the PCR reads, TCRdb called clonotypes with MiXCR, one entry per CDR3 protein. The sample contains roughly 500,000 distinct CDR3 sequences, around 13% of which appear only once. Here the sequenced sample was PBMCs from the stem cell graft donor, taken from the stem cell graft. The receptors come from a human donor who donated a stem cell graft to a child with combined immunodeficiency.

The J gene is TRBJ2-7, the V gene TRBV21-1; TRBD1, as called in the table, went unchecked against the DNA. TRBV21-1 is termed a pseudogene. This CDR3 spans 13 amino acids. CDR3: CASSAQGSIEQYF. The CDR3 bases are TGTGCCAGCAGCGCTCAGGGGAGCATCGAGCAGTACTTC.

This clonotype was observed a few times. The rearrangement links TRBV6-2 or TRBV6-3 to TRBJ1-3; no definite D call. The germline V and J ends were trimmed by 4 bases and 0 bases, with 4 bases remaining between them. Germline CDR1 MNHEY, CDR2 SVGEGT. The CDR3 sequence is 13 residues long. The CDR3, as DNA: TGTGCCAGCAGTTGGACCTCTGGAAACACCATATATTTT. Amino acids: CASSWTSGNTIYF.

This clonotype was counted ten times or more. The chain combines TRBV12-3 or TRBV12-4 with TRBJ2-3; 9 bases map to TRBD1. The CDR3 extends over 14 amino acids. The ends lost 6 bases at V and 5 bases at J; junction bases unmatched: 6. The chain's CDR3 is CASSRTGVRDTQYF. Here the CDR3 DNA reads TGTGCCAGCAGCCGGACAGGGGTGAGAGATACGCAGTATTTT.

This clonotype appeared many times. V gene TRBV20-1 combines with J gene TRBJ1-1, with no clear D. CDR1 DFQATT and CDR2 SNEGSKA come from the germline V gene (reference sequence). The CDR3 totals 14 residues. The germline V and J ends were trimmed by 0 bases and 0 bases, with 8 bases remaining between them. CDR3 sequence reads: CSARDEQLNTEAFF. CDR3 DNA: TGCAGTGCTAGAGATGAACAGTTGAACACTGAAGCTTTCTTT.

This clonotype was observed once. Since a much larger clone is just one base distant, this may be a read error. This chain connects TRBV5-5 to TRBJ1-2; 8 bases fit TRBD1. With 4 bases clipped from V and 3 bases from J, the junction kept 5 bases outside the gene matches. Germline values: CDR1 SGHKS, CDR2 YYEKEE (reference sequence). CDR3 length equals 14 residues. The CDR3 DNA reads TGTGCCAGCAGCGGCGGACAGGGTGACTATGGCTACACCTTC. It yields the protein CASSGGQGDYGYTF.

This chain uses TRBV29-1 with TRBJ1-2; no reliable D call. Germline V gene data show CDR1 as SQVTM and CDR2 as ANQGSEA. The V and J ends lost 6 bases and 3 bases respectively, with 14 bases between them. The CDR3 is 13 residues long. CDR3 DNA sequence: TGCAGCGTCGACGACGGGTCCGACTATGGCTACACCTTC. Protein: CSVDDGSDYGYTF.

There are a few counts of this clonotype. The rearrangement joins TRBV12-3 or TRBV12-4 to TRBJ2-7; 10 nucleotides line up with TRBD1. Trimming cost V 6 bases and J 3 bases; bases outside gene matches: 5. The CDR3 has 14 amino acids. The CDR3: CASSRQGAFYEQYF. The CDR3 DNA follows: TGTGCCAGCAGCCGACAGGGGGCCTTCTACGAGCAGTACTTC.

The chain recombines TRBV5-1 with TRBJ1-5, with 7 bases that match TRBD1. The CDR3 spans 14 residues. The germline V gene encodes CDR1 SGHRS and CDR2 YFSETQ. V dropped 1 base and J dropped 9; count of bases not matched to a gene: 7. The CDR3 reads CASSLCRGSRPQHF. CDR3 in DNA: TGCGCCAGCAGCTTGTGCAGGGGGAGTAGGCCCCAGCATTTT.

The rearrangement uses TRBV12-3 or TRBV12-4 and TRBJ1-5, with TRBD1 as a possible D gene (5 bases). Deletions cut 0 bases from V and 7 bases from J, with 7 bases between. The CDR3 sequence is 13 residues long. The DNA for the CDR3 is TGTGCCAGCAGTTTAGCGTGGGACCAGCCCCAGCATTTT. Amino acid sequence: CASSLAWDQPQHF.

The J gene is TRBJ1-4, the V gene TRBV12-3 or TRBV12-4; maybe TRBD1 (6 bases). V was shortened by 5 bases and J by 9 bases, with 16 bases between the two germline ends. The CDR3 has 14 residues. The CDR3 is CASSGEGGGKKLFF. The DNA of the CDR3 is TGTGCCAGCAGTGGCGAGGGGGGCGGTAAAAAACTGTTTTTT.

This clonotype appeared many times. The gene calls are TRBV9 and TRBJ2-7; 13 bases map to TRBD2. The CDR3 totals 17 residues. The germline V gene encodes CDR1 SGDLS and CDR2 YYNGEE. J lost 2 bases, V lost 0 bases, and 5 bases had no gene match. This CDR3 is CASSVGRLAGGTYEQYF. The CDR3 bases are TGTGCCAGCAGCGTAGGTCGACTAGCGGGAGGTACCTACGAGCAGTACTTC.

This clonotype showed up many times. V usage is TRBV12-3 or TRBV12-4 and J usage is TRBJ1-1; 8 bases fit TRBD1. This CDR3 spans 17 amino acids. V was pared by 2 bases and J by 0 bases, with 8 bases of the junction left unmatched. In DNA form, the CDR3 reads TGTGCCAGCAGTTTACCCCGGACAGGGAGGATGAACACTGAAGCTTTCTTT. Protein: CASSLPRTGRMNTEAFF.

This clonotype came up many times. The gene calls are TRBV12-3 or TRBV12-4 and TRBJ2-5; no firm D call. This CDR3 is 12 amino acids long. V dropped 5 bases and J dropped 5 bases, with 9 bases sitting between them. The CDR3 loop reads CASSGNRETQYF. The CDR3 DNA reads TGTGCCAGCAGTGGGAACCGGGAGACCCAGTACTTC.

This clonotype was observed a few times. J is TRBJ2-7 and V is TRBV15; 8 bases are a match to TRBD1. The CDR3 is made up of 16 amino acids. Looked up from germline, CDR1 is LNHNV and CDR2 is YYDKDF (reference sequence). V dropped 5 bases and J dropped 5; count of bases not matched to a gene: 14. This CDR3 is CATSPRRQGMAHEQYF. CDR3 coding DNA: TGTGCCACCAGCCCCCGGCGACAGGGGATGGCCCACGAGCAGTACTTC.

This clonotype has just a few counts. The CDR3 region has the DNA TGTGCCAGCAGTGAAAAAGACGAAAAGAGTTCACCCCTCCACTTT. It is translated as CASSEKDEKSSPLHF. The chain recombines TRBV6-1 with TRBJ1-6; D remains ambiguous. V shed 2 bases and J shed 9 bases, with 14 bases lying between them. This CDR3 region has 15 residues. Germline V lookup: CDR1 MNHNS, CDR2 SASEGT.

DNA of the CDR3: TGTGCCAGCAGCTTAACAAGGCGGGGGCTGGGGCCCCAGCATTTT. Protein sequence: CASSLTRRGLGPQHF. The J gene is TRBJ1-5, the V gene TRBV12-3 or TRBV12-4; TRBD1 is a possible D gene (6 bases). Trimming removed 6 bases at V and 9 bases at J, with 21 bases between. CDR3 length: 15 residues.

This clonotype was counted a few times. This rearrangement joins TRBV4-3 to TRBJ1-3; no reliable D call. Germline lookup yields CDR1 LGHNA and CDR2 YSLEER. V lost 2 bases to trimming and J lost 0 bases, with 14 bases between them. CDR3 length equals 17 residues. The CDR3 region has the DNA TGCGCCAGCAGCCAAAACGTAGGACGGAACTCTGGAAACACCATATATTTT. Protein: CASSQNVGRNSGNTIYF.

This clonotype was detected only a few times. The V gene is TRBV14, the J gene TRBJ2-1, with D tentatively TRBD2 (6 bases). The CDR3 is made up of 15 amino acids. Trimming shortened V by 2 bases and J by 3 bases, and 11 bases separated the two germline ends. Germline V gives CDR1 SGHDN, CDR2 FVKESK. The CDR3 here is CASSQTAGSYNEQFF. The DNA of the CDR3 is TGTGCCAGCAGCCAAACAGCGGGTAGCTACAATGAGCAGTTCTTC.